The sequence of this T cell receptor (beta chain) was determined in a study of T-cell memory formation after mild COVID-19. TCRdb processed the 5' RACE reads anew with MiXCR; each CDR3 protein has one entry. The sample holds around 440,000 distinct CDR3 sequences, around a sixth seen once. V was clipped by 4 bases and J by 2 bases, with 12 bases between them. Germline values: CDR1 SNHLY, CDR2 FYNNEI. This CDR3 is built from 15 residues. Remarks on this clonotype: No antigen is known for it.

Study-level results: Contracting CD4+ clones were located mainly in CM and EM, and CD8+ clones in EMRA.

V is TRBV2 and J is TRBJ2-1, with D maybe TRBD2 (6 bases). The source material was PBMCs or a T cell subset sorted from them (not recorded which). This TCR derives from an adult woman who had mild COVID-19 (a few samples of this study predate the infection). Cell type and time point are not known. CDR3 protein: CASSARGRPYNEQFF. The CDR3 region has the DNA TGTGCCAGCAGTGCCCGGGGGAGGCCCTACAATGAGCAGTTCTTC.